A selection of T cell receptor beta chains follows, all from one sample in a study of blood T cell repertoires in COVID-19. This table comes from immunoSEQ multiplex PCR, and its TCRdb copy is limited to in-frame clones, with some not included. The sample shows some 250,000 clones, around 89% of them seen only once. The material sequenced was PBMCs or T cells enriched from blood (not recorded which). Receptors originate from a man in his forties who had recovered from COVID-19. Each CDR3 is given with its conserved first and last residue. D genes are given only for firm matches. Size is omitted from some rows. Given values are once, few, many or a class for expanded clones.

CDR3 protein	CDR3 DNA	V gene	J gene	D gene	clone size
CASSFLSGNGNTIYF	TGTGCCAGCAGCTTCCTTTCGGGGAATGGAAACACCATATATTTT	TRBV13	TRBJ1-3	NA	NA
CASTAEPGHPGREQYF	TGTGCCAGTACCGCCGAACCGGGACACCCGGGTAGGGAGCAGTACTTC	TRBV19	TRBJ2-7	NA	NA
CASSNQAGTAYNEQFF	TGTGCCAGCAGCAATCAAGCCGGGACAGCCTACAATGAGCAGTTCTTC	TRBV7-9	TRBJ2-1	TRBD1	NA
CASSMPSGPLNEQFF	TGTGCCAGTAGTATGCCCAGCGGGCCCTTAAATGAGCAGTTCTTC	TRBV19	TRBJ2-1	NA	NA
CASSDQYASWGNTIYF	TGTGCCAGCAGTGACCAGTACGCTTCTTGGGGAAACACCATATATTTT	TRBV2	TRBJ1-3	NA	NA
CASGPGGPGNTEAFF	TGTGCTAGTGGTCCCGGAGGGCCCGGGAACACTGAAGCTTTCTTT	TRBV12-5	TRBJ1-1	NA	once
CASSLIGGSSYNEQFF	TGTGCCAGCAGCTTAATAGGGGGTAGCTCCTACAATGAGCAGTTCTTC	TRBV7-3	TRBJ2-1	NA	NA
CASSRLSTSGRREQYF	TGTGCCAGCAGCCGTCTTAGTACTAGCGGGAGGCGTGAGCAGTACTTC	TRBV7-2	TRBJ2-7	TRBD2	NA
CASSRPLAGVNEQYF	TGTGCCAGCAGCCGCCCTCTCGCGGGGGTCAACGAGCAGTACTTC	TRBV6-2/TRBV6-3	TRBJ2-7	TRBD2	NA
CASSHLRLAQPRGHEQFF	TGTGCCAGCAGCCACCTAAGACTAGCGCAACCTCGAGGACATGAGCAGTTCTTC	TRBV3-1/TRBV3-2	TRBJ2-1	TRBD2	NA
CASSQGQGAAQPQHF	TGTGCCAGCAGCCAGGGACAGGGGGCCGCTCAGCCCCAGCATTTT	TRBV4-2	TRBJ1-5	TRBD1	NA
CASSSDRVQQFF	TGTGCCAGCAGTTCCGACAGGGTACAGCAGTTCTTC	TRBV6-5	TRBJ2-1	TRBD1	NA
CASSLVRGASTGEQYF	TGTGCCAGCAGCTTAGTTCGGGGGGCCTCGACGGGCGAGCAGTACTTC	TRBV11-2	TRBJ2-7	NA	NA
CASSWGIPGQGYGYTF	TGTGCCAGCAGCTGGGGGATACCGGGACAGGGGTATGGCTACACCTTC	TRBV7-9	TRBJ1-2	TRBD1	NA
CATSDQKITGLRETQYF	TGTGCCACCAGTGATCAAAAAATCACAGGGTTGCGAGAGACCCAGTACTTC	TRBV24-1	TRBJ2-5	NA	NA
CASSPSRNREKTLYGYTF	TGTGCCAGCAGCCCGTCGAGGAACAGGGAAAAAACGCTCTATGGCTACACCTTC	TRBV13	TRBJ1-2	NA	NA
CASSSRGQEEYGYTF	TGTGCCAGCAGCTCCAGGGGACAGGAGGAATATGGCTACACCTTC	TRBV7-9	TRBJ1-2	TRBD1	NA
CASSGGTNNEKLFF	TGTGCCAGCAGCGGTGGGACAAATAATGAAAAACTGTTTTTT	TRBV6-5	TRBJ1-4	NA	NA
CASSQYMDEQYF	TGTGCCAGCAGCCAATACATGGACGAGCAGTACTTC	TRBV5-4	TRBJ2-7	NA	NA
CSASGLGRGYNEQFF	TGCAGTGCTAGTGGCCTCGGGAGAGGTTACAATGAGCAGTTCTTC	TRBV20-1	TRBJ2-1	NA	few
CASSLGLAGAISSTDTQYF	TGTGCCAGCAGCCTTGGACTAGCGGGCGCGATAAGTAGCACAGATACGCAGTATTTT	TRBV7-6	TRBJ2-3	TRBD2	NA
CASSFLASTDTQYF	TGTGCCAGCAGCTTCCTAGCAAGCACAGATACGCAGTATTTT	TRBV7-3	TRBJ2-3	NA	NA
CASSFRLAGVEQFF	TGTGCCAGCAGTTTCCGACTAGCGGGAGTTGAGCAGTTCTTC	TRBV28	TRBJ2-1	TRBD2	NA
CASSPSGGFHEQYF	TGTGCCAGTAGCCCCTCCGGAGGTTTCCACGAGCAGTACTTC	TRBV19	TRBJ2-7	NA	NA
CASTYNVRGRTDTQYF	TGTGCCAGTACCTATAACGTCAGGGGGCGTACAGATACGCAGTATTTT	TRBV19	TRBJ2-3	TRBD1	NA
CASSRFSVPNEAFF	TGTGCCAGCAGCAGATTCTCGGTCCCAAACGAAGCTTTCTTT	TRBV7-2	TRBJ1-1	NA	NA
CASSPSWGAGQGLGYTF	TGTGCCAGCAGCCCTAGCTGGGGGGCGGGACAGGGGCTCGGCTACACCTTC	TRBV11-3	TRBJ1-2	TRBD1	NA
CASSEKDRGNYEQYF	TGTGCCAGCAGTGAAAAGGACAGGGGCAACTACGAGCAGTACTTC	TRBV2	TRBJ2-7	TRBD1	NA
CASSPLIGPGNSPLHF	TGTGCCAGCAGTCCCCTGATAGGACCGGGAAATTCACCCCTCCACTTT	TRBV2	TRBJ1-6	NA	NA